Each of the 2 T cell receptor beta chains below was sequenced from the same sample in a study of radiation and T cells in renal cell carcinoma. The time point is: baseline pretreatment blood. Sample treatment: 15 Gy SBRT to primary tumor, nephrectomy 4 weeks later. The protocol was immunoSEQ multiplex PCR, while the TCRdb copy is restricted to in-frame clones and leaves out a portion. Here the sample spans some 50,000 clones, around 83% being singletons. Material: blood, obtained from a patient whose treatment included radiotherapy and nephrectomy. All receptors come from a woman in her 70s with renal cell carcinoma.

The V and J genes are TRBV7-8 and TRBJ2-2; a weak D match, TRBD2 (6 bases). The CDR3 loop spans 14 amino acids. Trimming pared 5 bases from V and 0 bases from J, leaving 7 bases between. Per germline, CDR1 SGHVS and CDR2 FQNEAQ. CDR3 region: CASSRDSNTGELFF. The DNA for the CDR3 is TGTGCCAGCAGCCGGGACTCGAACACCGGGGAGCTGTTTTTT.

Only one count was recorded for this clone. The CDR3 DNA is TGCAGCGTAGAGGGACAGGGGATGGCTGAAGCTTTCTTT. It yields the protein CSVEGQGMAEAFF. This rearrangement joins TRBV29-1 to TRBJ1-1, with 10 bases lining up with TRBD1. The CDR3 consists of 13 residues. Unmatched junction bases numbered 7, after V lost 6 bases and J lost 6 bases. Germline V CDR1 and CDR2: SQVTM, ANQGSEA.